This T cell receptor (beta chain) was sequenced for a study of T cell repertoires in cytomegalovirus infection. Overall study: Public signatures in TCR beta pointed to CMV infection and matching HLA type.

MiXCR, applied by TCRdb to the reads, yields one record per CDR3 protein. The sample shows some 600,000 distinct CDR3 sequences, 20% to 25% of them seen only once. The V gene's germline CDR1 is SGHRS and CDR2 YFSETQ. Trimming removed 4 bases from V and 5 bases from J; junction bases left unmatched: 13. This CDR3 has 17 amino acids. The rearrangement uses TRBV5-1 and TRBJ2-5; 11 bases agree with TRBD2. This sequence originates from a human donor in good health (CMV status not recorded). Some clones in this sample may be carry-over from other donors' samples. Sequencing used CD8+ T cells from PBMCs. In nucleotides, the CDR3 is TGCGCCAGCAGCCCTGGACTAGCGGGCCCGAATGAGGAGACCCAGTACTTC. Translating it yields CASSPGLAGPNEETQYF.